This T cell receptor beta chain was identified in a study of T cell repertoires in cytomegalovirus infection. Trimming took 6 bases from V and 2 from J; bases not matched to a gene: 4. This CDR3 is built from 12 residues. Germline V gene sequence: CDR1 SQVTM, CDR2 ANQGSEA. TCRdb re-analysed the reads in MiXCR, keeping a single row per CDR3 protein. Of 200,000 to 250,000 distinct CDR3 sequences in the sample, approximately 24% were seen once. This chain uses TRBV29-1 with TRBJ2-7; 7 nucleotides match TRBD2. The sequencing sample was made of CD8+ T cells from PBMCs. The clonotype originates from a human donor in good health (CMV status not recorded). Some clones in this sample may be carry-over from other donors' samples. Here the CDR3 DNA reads TGCAGCGTCGTGGGGGGGACCTACGAGCAGTACTTC. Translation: CSVVGGTYEQYF.